The 16 T cell receptor beta chains below come from one sample, sequenced in a study of identical twins. TCRdb re-analysed the 5' RACE reads in MiXCR, keeping a single row per CDR3 protein. The sample comprises 500,000 to 550,000 distinct CDR3 sequences, roughly a fifth of which are singletons, and under 0.95% rests with the top ten. This sample also appeared in a second study, on T cells expressing NK-cell markers.

The sequencing input was CD4+ T cells sorted from blood. All receptors derive from a woman younger than 30 in good health.

The genes are TRBV6-1 and TRBJ1-5; perhaps TRBD1 as D (5 bases). CDR3 length: 15 residues. Per germline, CDR1 MNHNS and CDR2 SASEGT. V lost 7 bases and J lost 0, with 13 bases in between. CDR3 protein: CASIEGSYSNQPQHF. CDR3 sequence (DNA): TGTGCCAGCATAGAGGGGAGCTATAGCAATCAGCCCCAGCATTTT.

CDR3 amino acids: CASSPPGGPETQYF. CDR3 coding DNA: TGCGCCAGCAGCCCCCCAGGGGGCCCAGAGACCCAGTACTTC. The V and J genes are TRBV4-1 and TRBJ2-5, with TRBD1 matching 8 bases. The J segment lost 4 bases and the V segment lost 4 bases, leaving 5 bases of the junction unmatched. This CDR3 region has 14 residues. Germline-derived CDR1 and CDR2 are MGHRA and YSYEKL.

This chain joins TRBV18 and TRBJ1-2; D not certain. The CDR3 loop spans 15 amino acids. Deletions cut 3 bases from V and 4 bases from J, with 15 bases between. Germline-derived CDR1 and CDR2 are KGHSH and LQKENI. CDR3 coding DNA: TGTGCCAGCTCACCGCTACTAGACGGCCCCTATGGCTACACCTTC. Encoded protein: CASSPLLDGPYGYTF.

The chain combines TRBV4-2 with TRBJ2-5; the D is unclear. Trimming removed 0 bases from V and 8 bases from J, with 7 bases in between. There are 12 residues in the CDR3. Germline lookup yields CDR1 LGHNA and CDR2 YNFKEQ. CDR3 loop: CASSQDAGTQYF. The CDR3, as DNA: TGTGCCAGCAGCCAAGATGCCGGTACCCAGTACTTC.

V usage is TRBV12-3 or TRBV12-4 and J usage is TRBJ1-6; D might be TRBD1 (6 bases). V was pared by 6 bases and J by 5 bases, with 14 bases between. The CDR3 has 15 residues. The CDR3 region has the DNA TGTGCCAGCAGCTATCCGGACAGAAATAATTCACCCCTCCACTTT. Translating gives CASSYPDRNNSPLHF.

There are many counts of this clonotype. The chain combines TRBV29-1 with TRBJ2-3; D may match TRBD1 or TRBD2 (5 bases each). Germline values: CDR1 SQVTM, CDR2 ANQGSEA. V shed 7 bases and J shed 5 bases, with 13 bases lying between them. The CDR3 has 12 residues. CDR3 amino acids: CSAGTERDTQYF. CDR3 bases: TGCAGCGCCGGGACGGAACGAGATACGCAGTATTTT.

Only a few counts were recorded for this clonotype. V gene TRBV10-3 combines with J gene TRBJ2-7; 7 bases match TRBD2. The CDR3 loop spans 14 amino acids. Per the germline V gene, CDR1 is ENHRY and CDR2 is SYGVKD. The ends lost 3 bases at V and 3 bases at J; junction bases unmatched: 5. In DNA, the CDR3 is TGTGCCATCAGTGAACGCGGGAGTATCTACGAGCAGTACTTC. Its translation is CAISERGSIYEQYF.

The chain employs TRBV20-1 and TRBJ2-2; 7 bases align to TRBD2. The CDR3 is 15 residues long. Unmatched junction bases numbered 6, after V lost 1 base and J lost 4 bases. CDR1 and CDR2 (germline): DFQATT, SNEGSKA (reference sequence). CDR3 loop: CSARGLAGGTGELFF. The CDR3 DNA reads as TGCAGTGCTAGAGGACTAGCCGGCGGCACCGGGGAGCTGTTTTTT.

This clonotype has a count of ten or more. V usage is TRBV12-3 or TRBV12-4 and J usage is TRBJ2-1; 7 bases map to TRBD1. The CDR3 totals 15 residues. Germline trimming cut 5 bases from V and 6 bases from J; bases unmatched to any gene: 10. The CDR3 is CASSQGQQLLNEQFF. CDR3 DNA sequence: TGTGCCAGCAGTCAGGGACAGCAACTACTCAATGAGCAGTTCTTC.

This clonotype was seen at least ten times. V and J are TRBV12-3 or TRBV12-4 and TRBJ2-1, with TRBD2 as a possible D gene (7 bases). There are 14 residues in the CDR3. V dropped 7 bases and J dropped 4 bases, with 14 bases sitting between them. CDR3 in DNA: TGTGCCAGCACCCTAGGGGGGGGGTACAATGAGCAGTTCTTC. This gives the protein CASTLGGGYNEQFF.

The gene calls are TRBV20-1 and TRBJ2-3; TRBD2 aligns across 11 bases. This CDR3 comprises 17 residues. V lost 2 bases to trimming and J lost 7 bases; unmatched junction nucleotides: 14. From germline, CDR1 is DFQATT and CDR2 SNEGSKA (reference sequence). CDR3 residues: CSARNPPGTSGVNTQYF. Written as DNA, the CDR3 is TGCAGTGCTAGAAACCCTCCCGGGACTAGCGGAGTTAATACGCAGTATTTT.

This clonotype has just a few counts. Here the CDR3 DNA reads TGTGCCAGCAGTTACGAGGGAGAGGCCGAAGCTTTCTTT. Translation: CASSYEGEAEAFF. V gene TRBV6-5 combines with J gene TRBJ1-1; no definite D call. CDR3 size: 13 residues. Trimming took 2 bases from V and 8 from J, leaving 12 bases between them. Per the germline V gene, CDR1 is MNHEY and CDR2 is SVGAGI.

The chain employs TRBV3-1 and TRBJ2-1, with D tentatively TRBD1 or TRBD2 (5 bases each). The CDR3 totals 15 residues. Germline CDR1 reads LGHDT; CDR2 reads YNNKEL (reference sequence). The V end was cut by 4 bases, the J end by 1 base, with 11 bases between. The CDR3 region is CASSPPGRSYNEQFF. The CDR3 coding sequence is TGTGCCAGCAGCCCCCCGGGACGATCCTACAATGAGCAGTTCTTC.

This clonotype was counted at least ten times. As DNA, the CDR3 is TGTGCCAGCAGCAACAGGGTTCTGGAGCTGTTTTTT. As protein: CASSNRVLELFF. V gene TRBV12-3 or TRBV12-4 combines with J gene TRBJ2-2; D possibly corresponds to TRBD1 (6 bases). This CDR3 region has 12 residues. V was shortened by 6 bases and J by 10 bases, with 12 bases between the two germline ends.

This clonotype has at least ten counts. V usage is TRBV11-2 and J usage is TRBJ2-1; 11 bases fit TRBD2. V lost 6 bases to trimming and J lost 3 bases; unmatched junction nucleotides: 7. There are 16 residues in the CDR3. The germline V gene has CDR1 SGHAT and CDR2 FQNNGV. The CDR3 DNA sequence: TGTGCCAGCAGTTCCCGACTAGCGGGAATCTACAATGAGCAGTTCTTC. It yields the protein CASSSRLAGIYNEQFF.

The V call is TRBV20-1, the J call TRBJ2-3; TRBD2 agrees at 9 bases. The CDR3 runs 16 residues. V lost 3 bases, J lost 4 bases, and 11 bases stayed unmatched. Germline loops: CDR1 DFQATT, CDR2 SNEGSKA (reference sequence). In nucleotides, the CDR3 is TGCAGTGCTAGTCCCTCGAATAGCGGGGGCCCAGATACGCAGTATTTT. Its translation: CSASPSNSGGPDTQYF.